This paragraph reports one T cell receptor beta chain. This specimen comes from a study of OX40 agonist ivuxolimab in advanced cancers. The protocol was immunoSEQ multiplex PCR, while the TCRdb copy is restricted to in-frame clones and leaves out a portion. The sample records roughly 33,000 clones, 65% to 75% being singletons. CDR3 length: 12 amino acids. V dropped 0 bases and J dropped 7 bases, with 5 bases sitting between them. CDR1 is SGHRS, CDR2 YFSETQ, per germline. The TCR originated in an adult with an advanced solid tumor such as melanoma, head and neck, liver or kidney cancer. The chain carries TRBV5-1 and TRBJ2-1; D ambiguous. The specimen comprised CD4+ or CD8+ T cells sorted from blood, sampled in a trial of the OX40 agonist ivuxolimab. The CDR3 DNA sequence: TGCGCCAGCAGCTTGGTCAGAAATGAGCAGTTCTTC. Translating it yields CASSLVRNEQFF.